This record looks at one T cell receptor beta chain sequence and its context. Methods used by the authors: Amplification of reference gene primers provided the estimated nucleated cell counts. Repertoires were generated with immunoSEQ multiplex PCR, while TCRdb's copy carries only in-frame clones and drops some. V, J and clone size are those of that table, while D and trimming were read from the DNA. The table has some 46,000 clones, approximately 85% seen once; the top ten hold more than 25%. This specimen belongs to a study of blood T cell repertoires in COVID-19. Study context: The analysed material was cDNA or gDNA that came from T cells, B-cell-depleted T cells, or PBMCs.

The CDR3 extends over 13 amino acids. Germline trimming cut 8 bases from V and 9 bases from J; bases unmatched to any gene: 10. Germline CDR1 is LGHDT and CDR2 is YNNKEL (reference sequence). Specimen: peripheral blood. The rearrangement joins TRBV3-1 (or the pseudogene TRBV3-2) to TRBJ2-5; TRBD1 agrees at 9 bases. The TCR comes from a woman aged 80 or over with COVID-19, enrolled during active disease. The CDR3 protein is CASWTGDLGAQYF. CDR3 DNA sequence: TGTGCCAGCTGGACAGGGGACCTGGGGGCCCAGTACTTC.